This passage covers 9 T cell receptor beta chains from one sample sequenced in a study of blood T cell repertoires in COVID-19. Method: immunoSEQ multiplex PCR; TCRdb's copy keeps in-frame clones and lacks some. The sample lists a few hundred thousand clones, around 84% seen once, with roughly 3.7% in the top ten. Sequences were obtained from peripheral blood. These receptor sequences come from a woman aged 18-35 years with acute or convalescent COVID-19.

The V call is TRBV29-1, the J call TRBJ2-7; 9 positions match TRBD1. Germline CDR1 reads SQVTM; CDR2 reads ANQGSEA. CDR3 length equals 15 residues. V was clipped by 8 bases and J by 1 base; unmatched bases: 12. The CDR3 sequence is CSITRRDRESYEQYF. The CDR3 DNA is TGCAGCATCACAAGGCGGGACAGGGAATCCTACGAGCAGTACTTC.

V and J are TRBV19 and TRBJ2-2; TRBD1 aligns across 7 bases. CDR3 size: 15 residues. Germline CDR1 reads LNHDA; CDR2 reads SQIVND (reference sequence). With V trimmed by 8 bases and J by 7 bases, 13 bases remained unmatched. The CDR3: CASRTGWVDSGELFF. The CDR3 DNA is TGTGCCAGTCGGACAGGATGGGTGGACAGCGGGGAGCTGTTTTTT.

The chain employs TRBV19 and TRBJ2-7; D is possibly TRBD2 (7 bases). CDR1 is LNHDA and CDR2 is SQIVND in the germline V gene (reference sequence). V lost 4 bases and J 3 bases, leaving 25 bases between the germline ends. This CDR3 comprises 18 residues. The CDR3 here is CASSTLPPRGARIYEQYF. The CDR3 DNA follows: TGTGCCAGTAGTACGCTACCGCCTCGGGGGGCGCGGATCTACGAGCAGTACTTC.

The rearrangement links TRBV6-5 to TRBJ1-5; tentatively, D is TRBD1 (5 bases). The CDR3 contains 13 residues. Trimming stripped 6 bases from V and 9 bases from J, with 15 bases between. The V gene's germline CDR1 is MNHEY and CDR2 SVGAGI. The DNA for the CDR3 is TGTGCCAGCAGCTCCGGGACTGCGAGGCCCCAGCATTTT. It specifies CASSSGTARPQHF.

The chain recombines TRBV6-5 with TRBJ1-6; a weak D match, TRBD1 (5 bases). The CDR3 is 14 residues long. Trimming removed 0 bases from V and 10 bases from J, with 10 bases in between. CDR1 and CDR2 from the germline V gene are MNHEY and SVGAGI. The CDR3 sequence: CASSYSGEGSPLHF. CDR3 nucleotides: TGTGCCAGCAGTTACTCGGGGGAGGGATCACCCCTCCACTTT.

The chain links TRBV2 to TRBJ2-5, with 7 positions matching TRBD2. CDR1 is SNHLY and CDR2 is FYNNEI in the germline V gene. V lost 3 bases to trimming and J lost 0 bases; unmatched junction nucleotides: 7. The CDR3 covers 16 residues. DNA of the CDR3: TGTGCCAGCAGTGAGGGTAGCGGGTACTACCAAGAGACCCAGTACTTC. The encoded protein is CASSEGSGYYQETQYF.

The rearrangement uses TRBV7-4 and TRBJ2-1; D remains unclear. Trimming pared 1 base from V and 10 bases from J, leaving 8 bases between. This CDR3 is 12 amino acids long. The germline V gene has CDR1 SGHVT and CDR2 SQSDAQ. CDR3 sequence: CASSLVGEEQFF. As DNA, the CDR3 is TGTGCCAGCAGCTTAGTAGGAGAGGAGCAGTTCTTC.

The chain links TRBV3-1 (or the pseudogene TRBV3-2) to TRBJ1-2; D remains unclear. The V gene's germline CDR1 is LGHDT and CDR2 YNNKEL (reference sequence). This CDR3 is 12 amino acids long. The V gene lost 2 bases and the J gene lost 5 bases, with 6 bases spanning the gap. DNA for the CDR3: TGTGCCAGCAGCCAATATAGTTATGGCTACACCTTC. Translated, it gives CASSQYSYGYTF.

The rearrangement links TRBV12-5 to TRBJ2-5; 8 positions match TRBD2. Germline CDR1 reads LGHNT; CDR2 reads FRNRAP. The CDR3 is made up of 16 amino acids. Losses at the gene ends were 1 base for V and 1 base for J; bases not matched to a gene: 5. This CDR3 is CASGLGPGLGQETQYF. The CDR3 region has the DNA TGTGCTAGTGGTTTGGGTCCGGGACTAGGCCAAGAGACCCAGTACTTC. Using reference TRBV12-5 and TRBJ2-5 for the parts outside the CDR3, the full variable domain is DARVTQTPRHKVTEMGQEVTMRCQPILGHNTVFWYRQTMMQGLELLAYFRNRAPLDDSGMPKDRFSAEMPDATLATLKIQPSEPRDSAVYFCASGLGPGLGQETQYFGPGTRLLVL.